This T cell receptor (beta chain) was retrieved from a study of blood T cells in healthy people across ages. A second roughly 7 to 11 cycle PCR used barcoded and J-beta primers. MiXCR, applied by TCRdb to the 5' RACE reads, yields one record per CDR3 protein. The sample records hundreds of thousands of distinct CDR3 sequences, roughly 50% being singletons. V gave up 5 bases and J gave up 1 base, with 14 bases separating them. The CDR3 is made up of 15 amino acids. Looked up from germline, CDR1 is SNHLY and CDR2 is FYNNEI. This clonotype appeared a single time. The receptor was derived from a woman in her sixties or seventies in good health. V gene TRBV2 combines with J gene TRBJ1-1, with D maybe TRBD1 (5 bases). The sequenced material came from blood. For the CDR3, the DNA is TGTGCCAGCAGTCGACGGGACCCCGGGAACACTGAAGCTTTCTTT. Translated: CASSRRDPGNTEAFF. The full variable domain, its missing parts supplied by reference TRBV2 and TRBJ1-1, is EPEVTQTPSHQVTQMGQEVILRCVPISNHLYFYWYRQILGQKVEFLVSFYNNEISEKSEIFDDQFSVERPDGSNFTLKIRSTKLEDSAMYFCASSRRDPGNTEAFFGQGTRLTVV.